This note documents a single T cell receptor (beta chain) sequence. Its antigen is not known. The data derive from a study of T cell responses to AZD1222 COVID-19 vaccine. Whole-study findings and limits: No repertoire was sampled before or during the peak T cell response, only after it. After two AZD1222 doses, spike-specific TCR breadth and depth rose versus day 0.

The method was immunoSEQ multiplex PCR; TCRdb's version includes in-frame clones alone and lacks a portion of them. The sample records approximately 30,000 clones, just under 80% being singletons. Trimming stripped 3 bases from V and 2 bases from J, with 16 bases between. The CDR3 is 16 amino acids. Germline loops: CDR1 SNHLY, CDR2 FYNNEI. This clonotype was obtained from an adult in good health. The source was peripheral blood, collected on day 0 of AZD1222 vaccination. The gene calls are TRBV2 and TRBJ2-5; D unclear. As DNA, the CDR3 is TGTGCCAGCAGTGATAACCCCAGAGCCCTTCAAGAGACCCAGTACTTC. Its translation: CASSDNPRALQETQYF.